The T cell receptor beta chain under discussion was sequenced for a study of blood T cell repertoires in COVID-19. Study details: Material from acute and convalescent COVID-19 was sourced from the United States, Italy and Spain. T cells, B-cell-depleted T cells, or PBMCs supplied cDNA or gDNA.

TCRdb's table, derived via immunoSEQ multiplex PCR, lists solely in-frame clones and lacks some. The sample shows roughly 440,000 clones, 88% of them seen only once. Trimming stripped 7 bases from V and 4 bases from J, with 16 bases between. The length of the CDR3 is 14 residues. Germline V gene sequence: CDR1 MNHEY, CDR2 SVGAGI. The sample was peripheral blood. The genes are TRBV6-5 and TRBJ1-2; D not certain. The receptor was isolated from a woman aged 45 to 65 with COVID-19, enrolled during active disease. CDR3 loop: CASIPGAGTYGYTF. DNA of the CDR3: TGTGCCAGCATCCCAGGCGCGGGAACCTATGGCTACACCTTC.